This section outlines one TCR beta chain sequence together with its context. Its antigen is undetermined. V lost 5 bases and J 0 bases, leaving 14 bases between the germline ends. Germline-derived CDR1 and CDR2 are SGHTA and FQGTGA. The CDR3 extends over 16 amino acids. This sample was included in a study of OX40 agonist ivuxolimab in advanced cancers. Study in general: Head and neck, renal cell, melanoma or hepatocellular carcinoma were the cancers that dose-escalation patients had. Whole-study findings and limits: CD8+ T cells were the subset that, on average, had more expanded clones than CD4+. Partial responders at 0.1-3.0 mg/kg had among the lowest clonal expansion.

TCRdb keeps only in-frame clones here, not all; method: immunoSEQ multiplex PCR. The sample lists about 45,000 clones, about 90% occurring once. The TCR sequence derives from an adult with an advanced solid tumor such as melanoma, head and neck, liver or kidney cancer. The input for sequencing was CD4+ or CD8+ T cells sorted from blood, taken in a trial of the OX40 agonist ivuxolimab. The rearrangement joins TRBV7-3 to TRBJ2-1; possibly TRBD1 for D (5 bases). For the CDR3, the DNA is TGTGCCAGCAGCCGCCAGGGCGGAAGCTCCTACAATGAGCAGTTCTTC. It translates to CASSRQGGSSYNEQFF.